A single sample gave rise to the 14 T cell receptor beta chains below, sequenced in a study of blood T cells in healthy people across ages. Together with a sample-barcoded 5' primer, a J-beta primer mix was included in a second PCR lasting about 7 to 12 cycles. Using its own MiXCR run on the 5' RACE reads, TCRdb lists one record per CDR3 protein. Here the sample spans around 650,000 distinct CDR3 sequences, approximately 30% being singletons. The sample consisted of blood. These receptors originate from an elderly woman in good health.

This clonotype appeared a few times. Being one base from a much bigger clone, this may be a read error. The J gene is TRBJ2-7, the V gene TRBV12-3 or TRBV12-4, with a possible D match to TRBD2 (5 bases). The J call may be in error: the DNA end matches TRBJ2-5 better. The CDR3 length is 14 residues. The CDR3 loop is CAGSLANPGETQYF. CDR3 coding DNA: TGTGCCGGCAGTTTAGCGAACCCGGGGGAGACCCAGTACTTC.

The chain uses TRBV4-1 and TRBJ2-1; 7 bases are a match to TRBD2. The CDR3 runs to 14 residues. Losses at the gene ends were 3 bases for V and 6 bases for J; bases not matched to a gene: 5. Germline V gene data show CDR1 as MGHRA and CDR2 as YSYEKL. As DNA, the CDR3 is TGCGCCAGCAGCCACCTGGTAGCGGGCAATGAGCAGTTCTTC. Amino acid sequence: CASSHLVAGNEQFF.

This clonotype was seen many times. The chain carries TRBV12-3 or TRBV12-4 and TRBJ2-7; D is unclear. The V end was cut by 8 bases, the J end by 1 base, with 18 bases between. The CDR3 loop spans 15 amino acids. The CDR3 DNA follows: TGTGCCAGCCGCAGAGGACCGCCAAGTTCCTACGAGCAGTACTTC. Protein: CASRRGPPSSYEQYF.

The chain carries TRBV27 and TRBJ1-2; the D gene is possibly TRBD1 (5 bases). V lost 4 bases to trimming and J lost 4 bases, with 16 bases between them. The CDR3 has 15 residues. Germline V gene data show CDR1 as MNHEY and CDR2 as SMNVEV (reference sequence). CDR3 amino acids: CASSSLEDGAYGYTF. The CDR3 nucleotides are TGTGCCAGCAGTTCTTTGGAGGACGGGGCCTATGGCTACACCTTC.

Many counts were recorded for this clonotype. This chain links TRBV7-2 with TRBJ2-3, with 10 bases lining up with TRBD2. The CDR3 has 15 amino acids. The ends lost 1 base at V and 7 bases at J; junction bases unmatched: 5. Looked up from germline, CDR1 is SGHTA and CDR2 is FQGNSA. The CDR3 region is CASSLEAGGSNTQYF. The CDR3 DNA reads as TGTGCCAGCAGCTTAGAAGCGGGGGGGTCTAATACGCAGTATTTT.

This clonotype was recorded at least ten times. The CDR3: CASIGTSGGYNEQFF. The CDR3 nucleotides read TGTGCCAGCATCGGGACTAGCGGGGGCTACAATGAGCAGTTCTTC. The chain recombines TRBV6-1 with TRBJ2-1; 14 nucleotides agree with TRBD2. Germline CDR1 MNHNS, CDR2 SASEGT. V lost 7 bases and J lost 3; bases outside the gene matches: 2. This CDR3 contains 15 residues.

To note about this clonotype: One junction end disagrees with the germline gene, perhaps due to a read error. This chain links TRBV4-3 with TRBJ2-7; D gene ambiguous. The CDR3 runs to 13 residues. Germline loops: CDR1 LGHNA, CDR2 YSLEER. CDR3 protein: CANSHANRDEQYF. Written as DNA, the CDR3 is TGCGCCAACAGCCATGCTAACAGAGACGAGCAGTACTTC.

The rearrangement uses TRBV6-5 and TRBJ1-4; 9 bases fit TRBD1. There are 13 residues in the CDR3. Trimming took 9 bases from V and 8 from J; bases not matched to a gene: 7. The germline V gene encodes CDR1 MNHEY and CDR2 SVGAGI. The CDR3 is CASQQGAMEKLFF. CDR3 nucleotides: TGTGCCAGTCAACAGGGGGCGATGGAAAAACTGTTTTTT.

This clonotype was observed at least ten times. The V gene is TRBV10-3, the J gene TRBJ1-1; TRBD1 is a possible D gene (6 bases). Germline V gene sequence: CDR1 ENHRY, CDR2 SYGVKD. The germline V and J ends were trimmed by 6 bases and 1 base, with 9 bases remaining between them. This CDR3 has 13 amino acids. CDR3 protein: CAISPQGNTEAFF. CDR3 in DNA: TGTGCCATCAGCCCACAGGGGAACACTGAAGCTTTCTTT.

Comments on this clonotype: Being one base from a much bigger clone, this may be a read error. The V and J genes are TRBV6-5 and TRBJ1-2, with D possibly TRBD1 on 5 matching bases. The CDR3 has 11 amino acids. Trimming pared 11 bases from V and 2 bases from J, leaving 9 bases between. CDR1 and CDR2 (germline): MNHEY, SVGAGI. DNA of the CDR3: TGTGCCTGCGGGACGAACTATGGCTACACCTTC. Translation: CACGTNYGYTF.

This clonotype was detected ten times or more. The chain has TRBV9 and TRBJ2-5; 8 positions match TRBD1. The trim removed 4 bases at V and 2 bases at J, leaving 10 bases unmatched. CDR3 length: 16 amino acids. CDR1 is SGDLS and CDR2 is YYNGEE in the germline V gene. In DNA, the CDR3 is TGTGCCAGCAGCATAGCTCTCAACAGGGGGCAAGAGACCCAGTACTTC. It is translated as CASSIALNRGQETQYF. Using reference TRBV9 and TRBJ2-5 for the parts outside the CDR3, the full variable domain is DSGVTQTPKHLITATGQRVTLRCSPRSGDLSVYWYQQSLDQGLQFLIQYYNGEERAKGNILERFSAQQFPDLHSELNLSSLELGDSALYFCASSIALNRGQETQYFGPGTRLLVL.

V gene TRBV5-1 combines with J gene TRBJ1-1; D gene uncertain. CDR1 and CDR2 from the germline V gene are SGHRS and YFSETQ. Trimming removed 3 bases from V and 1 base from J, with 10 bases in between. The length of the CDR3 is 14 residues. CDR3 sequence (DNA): TGCGCCAGCAGCTCCAACAGTGGGAACACTGAAGCTTTCTTT. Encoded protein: CASSSNSGNTEAFF.

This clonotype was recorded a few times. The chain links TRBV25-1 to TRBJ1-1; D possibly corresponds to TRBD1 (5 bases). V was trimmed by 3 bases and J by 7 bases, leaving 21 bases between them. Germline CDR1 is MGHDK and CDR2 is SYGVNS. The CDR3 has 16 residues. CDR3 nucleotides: TGTGCCAGCAGTGAGTGGGGTAGGACGGGGGGTAATGAAGCTTTCTTT. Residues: CASSEWGRTGGNEAFF.

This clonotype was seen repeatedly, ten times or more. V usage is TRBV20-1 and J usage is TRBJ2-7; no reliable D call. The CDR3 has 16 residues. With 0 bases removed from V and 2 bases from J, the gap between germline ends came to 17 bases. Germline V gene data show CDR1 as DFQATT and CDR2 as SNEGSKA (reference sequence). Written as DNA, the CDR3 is TGCAGTGCTAGAGATTTAAGGGCAGGTGCTACCTACGAGCAGTACTTC. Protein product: CSARDLRAGATYEQYF.